The clone carrying this T cell receptor beta chain was detected ten times or more. Its antigen is still unknown. Each CDR3 protein gets one entry after TCRdb re-called the 5' RACE reads with MiXCR. The data contain 110,000 to 150,000 distinct CDR3 sequences, more than 6.5% of them seen just once; the ten biggest clones take up approximately 0.59%. Per germline, CDR1 MDHEN and CDR2 SYDVKM. The CDR3 loop spans 15 amino acids. V gave up 4 bases and J gave up 2 bases; unmatched junction bases: 8. The data are from a study of T cells after yellow fever vaccination. Study outcomes and limitations: Researchers report a weaker secondary response that nonetheless peaked faster, day 5 versus 15.

Sequenced here: CD4+ T cells sorted from PBMCs, sampled 10 days after the yellow fever booster vaccination. This sequence originates from a man aged 25-40 years who received the YFV17D yellow fever vaccine. The genes are TRBV28 and TRBJ2-7; the match to TRBD1 covers 7 bases. The DNA of the CDR3 is TGTGCCAGCAGTTCCAGGGACAGCCGAGCCTACGAGCAGTACTTC. It specifies CASSSRDSRAYEQYF.